These 10 T cell receptor beta chains were all obtained from the same sample, sequenced in a study of cytomegalovirus exposure and HLA in healthy donors. Use of 60 Vbeta and 13 Jbeta primers characterized the PCR. Repertoires were generated with immunoSEQ multiplex PCR, while TCRdb's copy carries only in-frame clones and drops some. The table shows about 96,000 clones, with roughly 74% occurring only once. The sample was PBMCs. The receptor set was obtained from a female donor in good health and CMV-seropositive.

The chain links TRBV5-4 to TRBJ2-7; TRBD1 is a possible D gene (5 bases). In germline, CDR1 is SGHNT, CDR2 YYREEE (reference sequence). The length of the CDR3 is 16 residues. Deletions cut 3 bases from V and 5 bases from J, with 21 bases between. The CDR3 DNA reads as TGTGCCAGCAGCTCCGCCCCCCAGGGAACAACGGACGAGCAGTACTTC. It encodes CASSSAPQGTTDEQYF.

The rearrangement links TRBV19 to TRBJ1-2; 8 bases line up with TRBD1. In germline, CDR1 is LNHDA, CDR2 SQIVND (reference sequence). V trimming: 3 bases; J trimming: 0 bases; junction bases outside the gene matches: 3. The CDR3 is made up of 15 amino acids. CDR3 sequence: CASSIGTGANYGYTF. The CDR3 DNA is TGTGCCAGTAGTATCGGGACAGGAGCTAACTATGGCTACACCTTC.

The chain recombines TRBV28 with TRBJ1-5, with 8 bases matching TRBD1. CDR1 is MDHEN, CDR2 SYDVKM, per germline. The ends lost 8 bases at V and 4 bases at J; junction bases unmatched: 13. The CDR3 is 16 amino acids. Here the CDR3 DNA reads TGTGCCAGCCCCCCATTGGGGCAGGGGGCAAATCAGCCCCAGCATTTT. Translated, it gives CASPPLGQGANQPQHF.

V and J are TRBV5-3 and TRBJ1-2; maybe TRBD1 (6 bases). TRBV5-3 carries the ORF label, with uncertain function. This CDR3 spans 13 amino acids. V was clipped by 4 bases and J by 6 bases, with 13 bases between them. The DNA for the CDR3 is TGTGCCAGAAGCCTACAGGGTAGAGATGGCTACACCTTC. Translated, it gives CARSLQGRDGYTF.

The rearrangement joins TRBV7-8 to TRBJ1-4; no firm D call. The CDR3 runs to 16 residues. The V end lost 1 base, the J end lost 0 bases, and 9 bases lay between the germline ends. Germline CDR1 and CDR2: SGHVS and FQNEAQ. CDR3 bases: TGTGCCAGCAGCTTAGTGCAGACTACAACTAATGAAAAACTGTTTTTT. Translating it yields CASSLVQTTTNEKLFF.

The chain uses TRBV19 and TRBJ1-5, with D possibly being TRBD1 (5 bases). The CDR3 covers 13 residues. Germline V gives CDR1 LNHDA, CDR2 SQIVND (reference sequence). The V end lost 5 bases, the J end lost 6 bases, and 11 bases lay between the germline ends. This chain's CDR3 is CASSQTATQPQHF. The CDR3 bases are TGTGCCAGTAGTCAGACAGCTACTCAGCCCCAGCATTTT.

This clone was detected only a few times. The rearrangement uses TRBV29-1 and TRBJ1-1, with unresolved D. The CDR3 spans 14 residues. The V and J ends lost 4 bases and 0 bases respectively, with 12 bases between them. Germline-derived CDR1 and CDR2 are SQVTM and ANQGSEA. For the CDR3, the DNA is TGCAGCGTTGCCGAGCCGGTTATGAACACTGAAGCTTTCTTT. Amino acid sequence: CSVAEPVMNTEAFF.

This clone was detected only a few times. J is TRBJ1-5 and V is TRBV5-6, with TRBD1 identical over 9 bases. J gave up 7 bases and V 4 bases, and 18 bases lay outside the gene matches. Per the germline V gene, CDR1 is SGHDT and CDR2 is YYEEEE. The CDR3 consists of 18 residues. The chain's CDR3 is CASSKISGKQGAGQPQHF. CDR3 bases: TGTGCCAGCAGCAAAATTTCAGGAAAACAGGGGGCAGGGCAGCCCCAGCATTTT.

The chain is built from TRBV5-4 and TRBJ2-3, with TRBD2 matching 10 bases. Germline V gene lookup returns CDR1 SGHNT and CDR2 YYREEE (reference sequence). V shed 0 bases, J shed 4 bases, and the junction held 8 bases outside the gene matches. CDR3 size: 17 residues. The CDR3 protein is CASSLARAGGGADTQYF. Here the CDR3 DNA reads TGTGCCAGCAGCTTGGCCAGAGCGGGAGGGGGAGCAGATACGCAGTATTTT.

This clone was counted a single time. This chain connects TRBV11-3 to TRBJ2-5, with 7 nucleotides matching TRBD1. The CDR3 is 11 amino acids. Per germline, CDR1 SGHNT and CDR2 YENEEA. V lost 5 bases, J lost 14 bases, and 8 bases stayed unmatched. CDR3 DNA sequence: TGTGCCAGCAGCCTCCGGGACAGAGTTTACTTC. Translating gives CASSLRDRVYF.